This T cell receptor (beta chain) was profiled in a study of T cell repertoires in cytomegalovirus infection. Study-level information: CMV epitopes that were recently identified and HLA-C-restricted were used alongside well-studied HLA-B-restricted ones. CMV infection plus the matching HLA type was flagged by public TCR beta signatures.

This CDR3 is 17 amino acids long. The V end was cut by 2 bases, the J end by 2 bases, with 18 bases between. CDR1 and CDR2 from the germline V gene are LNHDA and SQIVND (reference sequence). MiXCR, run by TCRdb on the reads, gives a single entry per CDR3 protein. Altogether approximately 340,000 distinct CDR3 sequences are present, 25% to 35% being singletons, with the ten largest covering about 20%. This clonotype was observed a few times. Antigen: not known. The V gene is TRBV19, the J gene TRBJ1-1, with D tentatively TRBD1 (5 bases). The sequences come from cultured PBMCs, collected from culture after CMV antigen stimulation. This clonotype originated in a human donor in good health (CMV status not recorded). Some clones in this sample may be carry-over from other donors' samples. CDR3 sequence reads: CASSITRGRMGNTEAFF. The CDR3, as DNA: TGTGCCAGTAGTATAACTAGGGGCAGAATGGGTAACACTGAAGCTTTCTTT.